The 13 T cell receptor beta chains listed next were all sequenced from one sample in a study of blood T cell repertoires in COVID-19. Measured with immunoSEQ multiplex PCR; TCRdb has only the in-frame clones, and not every one. This table has some 72,000 clones, more than 70% appearing once. The specimen was peripheral blood. The origin of the receptors is a man aged 50-60 years with COVID-19, enrolled during active disease.

The rearrangement joins TRBV19 to TRBJ1-1; D is unresolved. Germline V gene data show CDR1 as LNHDA and CDR2 as SQIVND (reference sequence). V lost 7 bases and J 5 bases, leaving 17 bases between the germline ends. The CDR3 length is 14 residues. CDR3 sequence reads: CASTSTGWGTEAFF. CDR3 bases: TGTGCCAGTACCTCGACGGGGTGGGGAACTGAAGCTTTCTTT.

This clone was observed once. The gene calls are TRBV9 and TRBJ1-1; D is possibly TRBD1 (6 bases). Germline V gene lookup returns CDR1 SGDLS and CDR2 YYNGEE. The ends were cut back, 3 bases at V and 1 base at J, with 13 bases in the middle. The CDR3 spans 15 residues. Written as DNA, the CDR3 is TGTGCCAGCAGCGCCTCCGGGACAAAGAACACTGAAGCTTTCTTT. Translation gives CASSASGTKNTEAFF.

In its sample, this clone was seen a few times. This chain uses TRBV30 with TRBJ2-3; D possibly corresponds to TRBD2 (5 bases). There are 16 residues in the CDR3. Germline V gene data show CDR1 as GTSNPN and CDR2 as SVGIG (reference sequence). V was clipped by 5 bases and J by 0 bases, with 18 bases between them. CDR3 sequence: CAWALRRAYSTDTQYF. CDR3 sequence (DNA): TGTGCCTGGGCACTAAGGCGGGCCTATAGCACAGATACGCAGTATTTT.

The J gene is TRBJ1-2, the V gene TRBV19; D might be TRBD1 (6 bases). CDR1 LNHDA and CDR2 SQIVND come from the germline V gene (reference sequence). CDR3 length equals 15 residues. Trimming shortened V by 4 bases and J by 7 bases, and 19 bases separated the two germline ends. CDR3 region: CASSTLSPTGSGYTF. CDR3 in DNA: TGTGCCAGTAGTACACTATCCCCGACAGGAAGTGGCTACACCTTC. The whole variable domain, filled in from reference TRBV19 and TRBJ1-2, reads DGGITQSPKYLFRKEGQNVTLSCEQNLNHDAMYWYRQDPGQGLRLIYYSQIVNDFQKGDIAEGYSVSREKKESFPLTVTSAQKNPTAFYLCASSTLSPTGSGYTFGSGTRLTVV.

The chain links TRBV24-1 to TRBJ2-1; 8 bases map to TRBD2. J gave up 4 bases and V 7 bases, and 17 bases lay outside the gene matches. The CDR3 has 18 amino acids. CDR1 is KGHDR and CDR2 is SFDVKD in the germline V gene. Written as DNA, the CDR3 is TGTGCCACCAGCCGCGCCCCTGGGCTAGCGGGTGCATACAATGAGCAGTTCTTC. It translates to CATSRAPGLAGAYNEQFF.

The chain employs TRBV10-3 and TRBJ2-7; 8 nucleotides line up with TRBD2. Germline-derived CDR1 and CDR2 are ENHRY and SYGVKD. V was clipped by 0 bases and J by 2 bases; unmatched bases: 12. The CDR3 length is 18 residues. The CDR3 sequence is CAISESGEGGRTPYEQYF. The CDR3 DNA reads TGTGCCATCAGTGAGTCCGGGGAGGGCGGGAGGACACCCTACGAGCAGTACTTC.

The chain has TRBV6-1 and TRBJ2-7; possible D gene TRBD1, 7 bases. The length of the CDR3 is 16 residues. Germline lookup yields CDR1 MNHNS and CDR2 SASEGT. V lost 2 bases and J lost 3, with 17 bases in between. The CDR3 region is CASSERQGGLFYEQYF. The CDR3 nucleotides are TGTGCCAGCAGTGAAAGGCAGGGGGGACTTTTCTACGAGCAGTACTTC.

This chain's CDR3 is CASSLYTQGATEAFF. The CDR3 bases are TGTGCCAGCAGTTTATACACGCAGGGGGCTACTGAAGCTTTCTTT. The V and J genes are TRBV28 and TRBJ1-1; 8 bases fit TRBD1. After removal of 1 base from V and 5 bases from J, the junction contained 6 bases not matched to a gene. CDR3 length: 15 amino acids. Germline CDR1 and CDR2: MDHEN and SYDVKM.

V usage is TRBV28 and J usage is TRBJ2-7; possibly TRBD1 for D (5 bases). CDR1 is MDHEN and CDR2 is SYDVKM in the germline V gene. Trimming pared 7 bases from V and 5 bases from J, leaving 21 bases between. The CDR3 is made up of 15 amino acids. The CDR3 spells CASIPGRDTLDEQYF. CDR3 DNA: TGTGCCAGCATCCCCGGCAGGGATACCCTGGACGAGCAGTACTTC.

This clone was seen a few times. The chain uses TRBV5-6 and TRBJ1-5, with D perhaps matching TRBD1 (6 bases). CDR1 is SGHDT and CDR2 is YYEEEE in the germline V gene. The CDR3 covers 16 residues. V was cut by 1 base and J by 2 bases, with 13 bases left in between. This CDR3 is CASSLRGALGNQPQHF. In DNA, the CDR3 is TGTGCCAGCAGCTTGCGGGGGGCATTGGGCAATCAGCCCCAGCATTTT.

This chain connects TRBV7-8 to TRBJ1-1; D perhaps matches TRBD1 (5 bases). The CDR3 contains 18 residues. V gave up 3 bases and J gave up 11 bases, with 31 bases separating them. CDR1 SGHVS and CDR2 FQNEAQ come from the germline V gene. The CDR3: CASSFRYQRQSNSVEAFF. The CDR3 DNA sequence: TGTGCCAGCAGCTTCCGTTACCAGAGACAGTCGAATAGTGTAGAGGCTTTCTTT.

This sequence joins TRBV29-1 and TRBJ1-5, with 7 bases fitting TRBD1. CDR1 is SQVTM and CDR2 is ANQGSEA in the germline V gene. V trimming: 7 bases; J trimming: 4 bases; junction bases outside the gene matches: 7. The CDR3 loop spans 13 amino acids. This CDR3 reads CSASQGFNQPQHF. In nucleotides, the CDR3 is TGCAGCGCCTCACAGGGGTTTAATCAGCCCCAGCATTTT.

This clone has only a few counts. The chain uses TRBV27 and TRBJ2-1; TRBD2 matches at 10 bases. Germline lookup yields CDR1 MNHEY and CDR2 SMNVEV (reference sequence). This CDR3 region has 18 residues. Unmatched junction bases numbered 9, after V lost 1 base and J lost 3 bases. The CDR3 DNA reads as TGTGCCAGCAGTTTATTTGCTAGCGGGAGCTATGACTACAATGAGCAGTTCTTC. Translation: CASSLFASGSYDYNEQFF.